These 4 T cell receptor beta chains were all obtained from the same sample, sequenced in a study of identical twins (dated by TCRdb to about 2016). Library method: 5' RACE. Sequencing was carried out with an Illumina HiSeq 2000. TCRdb redid the processing of the public reads, applying fastp at Q25 and MiXCR, and retained in-frame beta chains. Every CDR3 protein is listed once, alongside the most common genes and DNA of its rows. Counted in this sample were 250,000 or so distinct CDR3 sequences; about 7.5% of them appeared once. Clones ranked in the top ten supply under 7% of the sample. These records were also assigned to another study, of yellow fever vaccine responses in identical twins.

The specimen sequenced was CD8+ T cells sorted from blood. The receptors come from a woman aged 18-30 years in good health.

This clonotype was counted at least ten times. The chain carries TRBV24-1 and TRBJ1-1; no clear D. Deletions cut 2 bases from V and 0 bases from J, with 3 bases between. Per germline, CDR1 KGHDR and CDR2 SFDVKD. The CDR3 loop spans 13 amino acids. The CDR3 DNA follows: TGTGCCACCAGTGATTCAGTGAACACTGAAGCTTTCTTT. Protein: CATSDSVNTEAFF.

The CDR3 coding sequence is TGCGCCAGCAGCCGGGCATGGGACAGAGCCTACGAGCAGTACTTC. The encoded protein is CASSRAWDRAYEQYF. The chain carries TRBV4-1 and TRBJ2-7; 7 bases are shared with TRBD1. The CDR3 has 15 amino acids. J was trimmed by 2 bases and V by 4 bases; bases with no gene match: 8. Germline CDR1 and CDR2: MGHRA and YSYEKL.

This clonotype was seen more than once but under ten times. The rearrangement uses TRBV12-5 and TRBJ2-7; the D call may be TRBD1 or TRBD2 (5 bases each). The germline CDR1 and CDR2 sequences are LGHNT and FRNRAP. The CDR3 has 14 amino acids. V was pared by 4 bases and J by 0 bases, with 10 bases between. As DNA, the CDR3 is TGTGCTAGTGGTTGGACGGGACCCTCCTACGAGCAGTACTTC. Translating it yields CASGWTGPSYEQYF.

As regards this clonotype: At one end, the junction sequence differs from germline, possibly due to a read error. The rearrangement joins TRBV12-3 or TRBV12-4 to TRBJ2-1; D is ambiguous. The CDR3 extends over 14 amino acids. The CDR3 DNA reads TGTGCCTGCAGTTTCCGTAGTGGGGTATCTGAGCAGTTCTTC. This encodes CACSFRSGVSEQFF.